Listed here is a single T cell receptor (beta chain). These data come from a study of blood T cell repertoires in COVID-19. Looking at the study overall: PBMCs, B-cell-depleted T cells, or T cells were the source of the cDNA or gDNA that made up the material.

Data came from immunoSEQ multiplex PCR; TCRdb stores just in-frame clones and leaves some out. The profile covers roughly 190,000 clones, with 90% appearing a single time and approximately 0.5% taken by the ten largest. The CDR3 totals 18 residues. Germline CDR1 is LGHDT and CDR2 is YNNKEL (reference sequence). J lost 2 bases, V lost 4 bases, and 14 bases had no gene match. Sequenced sample: peripheral blood. The receptor was derived from a man aged 45-60 years with acute or convalescent COVID-19. The chain employs TRBV3-1 (or the pseudogene TRBV3-2) and TRBJ2-3; 8 positions match TRBD2. DNA for the CDR3: TGTGCCAGCAGCCGACCCCGCGCGGGAGGACGATCCACAGATACGCAGTATTTT. It encodes CASSRPRAGGRSTDTQYF.